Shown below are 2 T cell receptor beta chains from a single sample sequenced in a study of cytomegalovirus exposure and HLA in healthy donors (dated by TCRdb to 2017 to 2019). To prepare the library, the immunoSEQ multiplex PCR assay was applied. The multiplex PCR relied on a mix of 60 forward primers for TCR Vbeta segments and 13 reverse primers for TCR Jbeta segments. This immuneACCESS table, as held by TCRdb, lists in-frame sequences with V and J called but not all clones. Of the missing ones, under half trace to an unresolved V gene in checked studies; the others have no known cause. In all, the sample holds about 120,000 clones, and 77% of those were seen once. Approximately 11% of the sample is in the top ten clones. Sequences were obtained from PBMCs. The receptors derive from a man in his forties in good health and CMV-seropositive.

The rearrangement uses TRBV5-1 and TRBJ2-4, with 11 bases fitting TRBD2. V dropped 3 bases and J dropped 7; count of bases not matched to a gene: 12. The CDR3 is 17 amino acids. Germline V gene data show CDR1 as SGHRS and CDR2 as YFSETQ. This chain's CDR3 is CASSYFSGGAARNIQYF. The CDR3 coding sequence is TGCGCCAGCAGCTACTTTAGCGGGGGGGCCGCTAGGAACATTCAGTACTTC. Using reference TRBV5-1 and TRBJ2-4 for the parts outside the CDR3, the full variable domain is KAGVTQTPRYLIKTRGQQVTLSCSPISGHRSVSWYQQTPGQGLQFLFEYFSETQRNKGNFPGRFSGRQFSNSRSEMNVSTLELGDSALYLCASSYFSGGAARNIQYFGAGTRLSVL.

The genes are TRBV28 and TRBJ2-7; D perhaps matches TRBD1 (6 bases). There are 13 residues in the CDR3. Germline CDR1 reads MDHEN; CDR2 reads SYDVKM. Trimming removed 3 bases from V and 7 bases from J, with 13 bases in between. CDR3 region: CASSLWQGKEQYF. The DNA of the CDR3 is TGTGCCAGCAGTTTGTGGCAGGGGAAAGAGCAGTACTTC.